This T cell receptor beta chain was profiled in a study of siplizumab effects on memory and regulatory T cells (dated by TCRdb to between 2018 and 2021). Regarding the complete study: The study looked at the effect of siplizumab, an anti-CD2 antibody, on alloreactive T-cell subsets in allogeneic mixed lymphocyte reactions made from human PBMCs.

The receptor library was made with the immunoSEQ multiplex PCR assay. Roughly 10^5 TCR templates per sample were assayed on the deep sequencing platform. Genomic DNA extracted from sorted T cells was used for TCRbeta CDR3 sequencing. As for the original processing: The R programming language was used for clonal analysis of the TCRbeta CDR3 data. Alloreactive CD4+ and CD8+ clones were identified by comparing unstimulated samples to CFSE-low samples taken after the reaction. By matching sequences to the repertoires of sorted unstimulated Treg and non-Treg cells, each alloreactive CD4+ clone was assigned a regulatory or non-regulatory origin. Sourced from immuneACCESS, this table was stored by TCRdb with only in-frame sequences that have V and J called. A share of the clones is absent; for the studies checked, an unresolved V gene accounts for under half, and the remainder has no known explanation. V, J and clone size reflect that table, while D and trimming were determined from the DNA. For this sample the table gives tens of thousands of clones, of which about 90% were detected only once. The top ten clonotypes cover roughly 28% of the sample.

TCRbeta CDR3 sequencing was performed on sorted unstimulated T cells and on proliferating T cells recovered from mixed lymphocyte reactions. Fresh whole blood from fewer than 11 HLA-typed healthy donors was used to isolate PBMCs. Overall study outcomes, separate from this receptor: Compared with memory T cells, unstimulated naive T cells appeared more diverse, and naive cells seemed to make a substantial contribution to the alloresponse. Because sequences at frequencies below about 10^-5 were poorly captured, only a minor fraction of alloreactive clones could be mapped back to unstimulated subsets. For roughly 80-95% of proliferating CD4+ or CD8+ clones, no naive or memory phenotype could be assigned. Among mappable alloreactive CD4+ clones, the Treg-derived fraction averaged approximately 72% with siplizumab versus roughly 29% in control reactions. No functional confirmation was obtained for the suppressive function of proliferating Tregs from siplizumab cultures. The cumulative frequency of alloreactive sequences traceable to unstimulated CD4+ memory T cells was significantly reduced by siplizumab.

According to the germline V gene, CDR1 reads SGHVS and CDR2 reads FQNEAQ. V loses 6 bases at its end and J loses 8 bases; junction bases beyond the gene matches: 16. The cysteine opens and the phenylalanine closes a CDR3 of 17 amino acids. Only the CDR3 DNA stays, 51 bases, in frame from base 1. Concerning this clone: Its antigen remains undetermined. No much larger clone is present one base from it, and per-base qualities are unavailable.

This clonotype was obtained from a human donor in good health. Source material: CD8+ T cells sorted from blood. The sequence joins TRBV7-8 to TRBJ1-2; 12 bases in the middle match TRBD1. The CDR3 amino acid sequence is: CASSFRPAGQGAGGYTF. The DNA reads TGTGCCAGCAGTTTTCGACCCGCGGGACAGGGGGCGGGCGGCTACACCTTC. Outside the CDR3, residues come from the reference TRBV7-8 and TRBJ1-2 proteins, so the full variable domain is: GAGVSQSPRYKVAKRGQDVALRCDPISGHVSLFWYQQALGQGPEFLTYFQNEAQLDKSGLPSDRFFAERPEGSVSTLKIQRTQQEDSAVYLCASSFRPAGQGAGGYTFGSGTRLTVV.